This T cell receptor beta chain was found in a study of blood T cell repertoires in COVID-19. Across the study: The United States, Italy and Spain supplied acute and convalescent COVID-19 samples. The cDNA or gDNA used as material had been derived from T cells, B-cell-depleted T cells, or PBMCs.

This CDR3 has 14 amino acids. Germline loops: CDR1 GTSNPN, CDR2 SVGIG (reference sequence). Trimming removed 0 bases at V and 3 bases at J, with 11 bases between. Authors' analysis steps: Counts of nucleated cells, estimated from reference gene primer amplification, were obtained. Some clones are missing from TCRdb's copy, which holds only in-frame ones; the method was immunoSEQ multiplex PCR. The V and J calls and clone size are taken from that table; D and trimming were inferred from the DNA. Found here are 200,000 to 300,000 clones, 85% to 90% of them singletons; the top ten hold over 3.5%. The TCR was taken from a woman in her thirties or forties with acute or convalescent COVID-19. Sequencing was performed on peripheral blood. V and J are TRBV30 and TRBJ1-2; D unclear. CDR3 in amino acids: CAWSVRPSDYGYTF. The CDR3 DNA reads TGTGCCTGGAGTGTACGTCCTTCGGACTATGGCTACACCTTC.